This T cell receptor beta chain was retrieved from a study of shared clonotypes between healthy human individuals. This clone was found a few times. The CDR3 covers 14 residues. The V segment lost 2 bases and the J segment 7 bases; nucleotides outside the gene matches: 7. Germline V gene data show CDR1 as MDHEN and CDR2 as SYDVKM. Here immunoSEQ multiplex PCR was the method, and the copy in TCRdb shows in-frame clones only, minus some. The sample lists some 500,000 clones, roughly three quarters occurring once. The chain links TRBV28 to TRBJ1-2; the match to TRBD1 covers 7 bases. Sequences were obtained from PBMCs. This TCR came from a woman in her thirties or forties in good health. Some clones in this sample may be carry-over from other donors' samples. DNA of the CDR3: TGTGCCAGCAGTTTAGAAGGGGGCTCCCGTGGCTACACCTTC. It encodes CASSLEGGSRGYTF.